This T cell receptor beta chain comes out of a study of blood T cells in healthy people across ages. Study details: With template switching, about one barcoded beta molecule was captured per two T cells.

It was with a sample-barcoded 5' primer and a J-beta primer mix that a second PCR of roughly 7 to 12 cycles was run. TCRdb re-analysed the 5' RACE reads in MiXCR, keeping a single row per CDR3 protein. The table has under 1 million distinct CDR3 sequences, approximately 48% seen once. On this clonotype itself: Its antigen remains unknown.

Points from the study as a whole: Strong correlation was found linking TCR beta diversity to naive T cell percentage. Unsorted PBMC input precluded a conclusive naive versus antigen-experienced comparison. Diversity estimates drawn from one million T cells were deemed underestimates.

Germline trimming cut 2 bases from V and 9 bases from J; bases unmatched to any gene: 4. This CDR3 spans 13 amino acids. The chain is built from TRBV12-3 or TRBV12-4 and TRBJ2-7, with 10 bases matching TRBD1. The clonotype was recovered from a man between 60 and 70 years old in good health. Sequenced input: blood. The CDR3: CASSLLRDRGQYF. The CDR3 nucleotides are TGTGCCAGCAGTTTACTCAGGGACAGGGGGCAGTACTTC.